This record concerns one T cell receptor (beta chain) sequence. The antigen remains undetermined. The authors extracted RNA and reverse transcribed it into cDNA as the sequencing template. Clones were sequenced by immunoSEQ multiplex PCR, and TCRdb holds only the in-frame ones, with some missing. The data contain 150,000 to 200,000 clones, around 58% of them singletons. This sample stems from a study of CD8+ T cells in alopecia areata. Study details: Treated patients swallowed 5 to 10 mg of oral tofacitinib twice daily. Study-level findings and limits: Scalp clonality decreased significantly with tofacitinib, and so did expanded CD8+ clones among the top 100.

V was shortened by 6 bases and J by 1 base, with 10 bases between the two germline ends. Germline V gene sequence: CDR1 KGHSH, CDR2 LQKENI. CDR3 size: 13 residues. Treatment of the sample: oral pan-JAK inhibitor, 5-10 mg twice daily. This chain uses TRBV18 with TRBJ2-7, with a weak D call TRBD1 (6 bases). The source was CD4+ T cells sorted from blood, collected at approximately week 61, from a patient treated with tofacitinib. This sequence was found in a human donor with alopecia areata. CDR3 sequence (DNA): TGTGCCAGCTCCCAGGGGATTTCCTACGAGCAGTACTTC. As protein: CASSQGISYEQYF.